The rows below give T cell receptor beta chains drawn from one sample of a study of tumor and adjacent non-tumor tissue in lung cancer. TCRdb reprocessed the multiplex PCR reads with MiXCR, giving one entry per CDR3 protein. The table lists 40,000 to 50,000 distinct CDR3 sequences, under 75% of them singletons. Material: distant non-tumor lung tissue. The receptors come from a woman in her 70s with non-small cell lung cancer. Both conserved end residues are part of each CDR3. The order of the fields is clone size, D gene, J gene, V gene, CDR3 DNA, CDR3 protein. The D gene is left open where the match is weak. Where a row states a size, it is once, few, many or the class of an expanded clone; other rows omit it.

abundance: many
d_gene: TRBD2
j_gene: TRBJ2-7
v_gene: TRBV6-5
CDR3nt: TGTGCCAGCCAGAAGACTAGCGGGGACTCCTACGAGCAGTACTTC
CDR3aa: CASQKTSGDSYEQYF

abundance: many
d_gene: .
j_gene: TRBJ1-1
v_gene: TRBV10-3
CDR3nt: TGTGCCATCAATAATGGGGGAGGATTGAACACTGAAGCTTTCTTT
CDR3aa: CAINNGGGLNTEAFF

abundance: few
d_gene: .
j_gene: TRBJ2-1
v_gene: TRBV5-1
CDR3nt: TGCGCCAGCAGCTCCGGACAGAACTACAATGAGCAGTCCTTC
CDR3aa: CASSSGQNYNEQSF

abundance: few
d_gene: TRBD1
j_gene: TRBJ2-2
v_gene: TRBV10-3
CDR3nt: TGTGTCAACAGTGATACAGGGGGCGCCCGGACCGGGGAGCTGTTTTTT
CDR3aa: CVNSDTGGARTGELFF

abundance: many
d_gene: .
j_gene: TRBJ1-3
v_gene: TRBV5-1
CDR3nt: TGCGCCAGCAGCTTGTGGGGTGGAAACACCATATATTTT
CDR3aa: CASSLWGGNTIYF

abundance: .
d_gene: .
j_gene: TRBJ2-1
v_gene: TRBV5-4
CDR3nt: TGTGCCAGTAGCTTGGTTGCTAGCAATGAGCAATTCTTC
CDR3aa: CASSLVASNEQFF

abundance: few
d_gene: TRBD1
j_gene: TRBJ2-7
v_gene: TRBV6-5
CDR3nt: TGTGCCAGCACCTATGGCGCGGGACAGGGTGGATCCGACCAGTACTTC
CDR3aa: CASTYGAGQGGSDQYF

abundance: many
d_gene: .
j_gene: TRBJ1-1
v_gene: TRBV6-1
CDR3nt: TGTGCCAGCAGTGAACGGGGGCGGAGGATTGTGGACACTGAAGCTTTCTTT
CDR3aa: CASSERGRRIVDTEAFF

abundance: many
d_gene: TRBD1
j_gene: TRBJ1-5
v_gene: TRBV6-1
CDR3nt: TGTGCCAGCAGCGTACAGGGGAAGCAGCCCCAGCATTTT
CDR3aa: CASSVQGKQPQHF

abundance: .
d_gene: .
j_gene: TRBJ2-7
v_gene: TRBV6-1
CDR3nt: TGTACCAGCAGCACCGGGTCAGGGGACTTGCGTCGGTACTTC
CDR3aa: CTSSTGSGDLRRYF

abundance: .
d_gene: TRBD2
j_gene: TRBJ2-1
v_gene: TRBV6-1
CDR3nt: TGTGCCGTTCTAGCGGAAGGATATAATGAGCAGTTCTTC
CDR3aa: CAVLAEGYNEQFF

abundance: .
d_gene: TRBD2
j_gene: TRBJ2-1
v_gene: TRBV6-1
CDR3nt: TGTGCCAGCCATACCTTAGGCGGGAGCTACAATGAGCAGTTCTTC
CDR3aa: CASHTLGGSYNEQFF

abundance: many
d_gene: .
j_gene: TRBJ1-6
v_gene: TRBV28
CDR3nt: TGTGCCACCGAGGACACGGTTAATGTTTCACCCCTCCACTTT
CDR3aa: CATEDTVNVSPLHF

abundance: .
d_gene: .
j_gene: TRBJ2-7
v_gene: TRBV7-9
CDR3nt: TGTGCCAGCAGGGCCCAAGCAAGAGGGAAATCCGAGCAGTACTTC
CDR3aa: CASRAQARGKSEQYF

abundance: .
d_gene: .
j_gene: TRBJ2-1
v_gene: TRBV10-1
CDR3nt: TGCACCAGCAGTGAGTTTGGGTTTCACGGGCAGGCTTCGCAGTTCTTC
CDR3aa: CTSSEFGFHGQASQFF

abundance: .
d_gene: TRBD2
j_gene: TRBJ2-3
v_gene: TRBV15
CDR3nt: TGTGCCACCAGCAAAAGAACGGGAGGGCCCGGAGATACGCAGTATTTT
CDR3aa: CATSKRTGGPGDTQYF

abundance: many
d_gene: .
j_gene: TRBJ2-7
v_gene: TRBV7-8
CDR3nt: TGTGCCAGCAGCTACGGATCCGAGCAGTACTTC
CDR3aa: CASSYGSEQYF

abundance: .
d_gene: .
j_gene: TRBJ1-1
v_gene: TRBV29-1
CDR3nt: TGCAGCAATGATGCTTCCTACGGCGCTCAAGCTTTCTTT
CDR3aa: CSNDASYGAQAFF

abundance: .
d_gene: .
j_gene: TRBJ2-2
v_gene: TRBV4-2
CDR3nt: TGTACCAGCAGCCAAGATTGGGCCACGAACTTCGGGGAGCTGTTTTTT
CDR3aa: CTSSQDWATNFGELFF

abundance: .
d_gene: TRBD2
j_gene: TRBJ2-7
v_gene: TRBV4-2
CDR3nt: TGTGCCAGCGGCCAAGATTTCATCAGATTACTAGCGGGATTACCGAGCTCCTACGAGCAGTATTTC
CDR3aa: CASGQDFIRLLAGLPSSYEQYF

abundance: .
d_gene: .
j_gene: TRBJ2-3
v_gene: TRBV12-3/TRBV12-4
CDR3nt: TGTGTCAGCAAGTGGGGACCGGGGACCACAGATGCGCAGTATTTT
CDR3aa: CVSKWGPGTTDAQYF

abundance: .
d_gene: TRBD1
j_gene: TRBJ1-1
v_gene: TRBV10-2
CDR3nt: TGTGCCAACAGTGAGTTGGCAGGGGGTGAGGCTTTCTTT
CDR3aa: CANSELAGGEAFF

abundance: .
d_gene: TRBD2
j_gene: TRBJ2-1
v_gene: TRBV6-2/TRBV6-3
CDR3nt: TGTGCCAGCACTCCCGGGATTAGCGGGGGCAGCTCCTACTATGAGCAGTTCTTC
CDR3aa: CASTPGISGGSSYYEQFF

abundance: many
d_gene: .
j_gene: TRBJ2-7
v_gene: TRBV10-1
CDR3nt: TGCGCCAGCAGTTCCGGACAGACCTACGAGCAGTACTTC
CDR3aa: CASSSGQTYEQYF

abundance: many
d_gene: .
j_gene: TRBJ1-2
v_gene: TRBV25-1
CDR3nt: TGTTCCAGCAGTGAAGGGGGTTCGGGCTACACCTTC
CDR3aa: CSSSEGGSGYTF

abundance: .
d_gene: TRBD2
j_gene: TRBJ2-3
v_gene: TRBV29-1
CDR3nt: TGCAGCGTTGACCCTAGCGGGAGTTGTGATACGCTGTATTTT
CDR3aa: CSVDPSGSCDTLYF

abundance: few
d_gene: TRBD2
j_gene: TRBJ2-5
v_gene: TRBV28
CDR3nt: TGTGCCAGCAGTCCTGGACTAGCGGGAGGGGAGACCCAGTACTTC
CDR3aa: CASSPGLAGGETQYF

abundance: .
d_gene: TRBD1
j_gene: TRBJ1-1
v_gene: TRBV29-1
CDR3nt: TGCAGAGTTTCGATAGGGGGCCGGAACACTGAAGCCTTCTTT
CDR3aa: CRVSIGGRNTEAFF

abundance: .
d_gene: TRBD1
j_gene: TRBJ2-3
v_gene: TRBV11-1
CDR3nt: TGTGCCAGTATCTTGGACAGGGAGGCAGATGCGCAGTATTTT
CDR3aa: CASILDREADAQYF

abundance: many
d_gene: .
j_gene: TRBJ1-1
v_gene: TRBV5-6
CDR3nt: TGTGCCAGCAGCTACGGCGCGGGAACTGAAGCTTTCTTT
CDR3aa: CASSYGAGTEAFF

abundance: .
d_gene: .
j_gene: TRBJ1-1
v_gene: TRBV10-3
CDR3nt: TGTGCCATCAGTGACCCAGGAAGGGGAGTGGAGAACACTGAAGCTTTCTTT
CDR3aa: CAISDPGRGVENTEAFF

abundance: .
d_gene: TRBD2
j_gene: TRBJ2-7
v_gene: TRBV10-1
CDR3nt: TGCGTCAGCAGTATCCAGCGGGAATATGAGCAGTACTTC
CDR3aa: CVSSIQREYEQYF

abundance: few
d_gene: TRBD1
j_gene: TRBJ1-1
v_gene: TRBV12-5
CDR3nt: TGTGCTGGTGCCATGACCAGGATTGGACAGGGGGCCGAGTTGAACACTGAAGCTTTCTTT
CDR3aa: CAGAMTRIGQGAELNTEAFF

abundance: .
d_gene: .
j_gene: TRBJ1-2
v_gene: TRBV5-4
CDR3nt: TGTGCCAGCAGCTTGGGGGGGCCAGGGGTGACTGGCTACGTCTTC
CDR3aa: CASSLGGPGVTGYVF

abundance: medium-sized
d_gene: .
j_gene: TRBJ2-3
v_gene: TRBV12-3/TRBV12-4
CDR3nt: TGTGCCAGCAGGCGCACAGATACGCAGTATTTT
CDR3aa: CASRRTDTQYF

abundance: few
d_gene: TRBD2
j_gene: TRBJ2-2
v_gene: TRBV30
CDR3nt: TGTGCCTGGAGGCGTCTAGCGGGACTCACCGTGGAGCTGTTTTTT
CDR3aa: CAWRRLAGLTVELFF

abundance: once
d_gene: TRBD2
j_gene: TRBJ2-3
v_gene: TRBV5-4
CDR3nt: TGTGCCAGCAGTCGGGGGGTACTAGTGACAGATACGCAGTATTTT
CDR3aa: CASSRGVLVTDTQYF

abundance: .
d_gene: .
j_gene: TRBJ1-2
v_gene: TRBV10-3
CDR3nt: TGTGCCATCAGTCCCGGAACAGAGTATGGCTACACCTTC
CDR3aa: CAISPGTEYGYTF